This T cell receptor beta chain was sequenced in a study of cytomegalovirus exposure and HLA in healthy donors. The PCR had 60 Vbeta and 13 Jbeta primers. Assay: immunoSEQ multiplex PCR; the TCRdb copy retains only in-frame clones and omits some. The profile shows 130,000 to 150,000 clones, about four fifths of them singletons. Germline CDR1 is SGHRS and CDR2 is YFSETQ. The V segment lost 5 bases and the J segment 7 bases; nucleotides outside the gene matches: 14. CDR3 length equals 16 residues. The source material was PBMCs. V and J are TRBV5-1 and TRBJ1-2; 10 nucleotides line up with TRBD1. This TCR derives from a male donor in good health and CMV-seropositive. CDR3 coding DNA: TGCGCCAGCAGTCTCGGTTGGGACAGGGGATCTCTTGGCTACACCTTC. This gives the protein CASSLGWDRGSLGYTF.